These T cell receptor beta chains were read from a single sample in a study of blood T cell repertoires in COVID-19. Measured with immunoSEQ multiplex PCR; TCRdb has only the in-frame clones, and not every one. This sample carries approximately 310,000 clones, 80% to 90% of them seen once, and the ten largest clones take 2.2%. The sequenced material came from PBMCs or T cells enriched from blood (not recorded which). The receptors here all came from a man aged 25 to 45 who had recovered from COVID-19. Each CDR3 is given with its conserved first and last residue. The D gene is left open where the match is weak. The listing skips clone size in some rows; elsewhere it reads once, few, many or a size class.

V	D	size	J	DNA	CDR3
TRBV19	TRBD1	once	TRBJ1-2	TGTGCCAGTAGTAAGGGACAGGGGGAGAGGAAAGGCTACACCTTC	CASSKGQGERKGYTF
TRBV9	.	few	TRBJ2-6	TGTGCCAGCAGCGCATCTCAGTCTGGGGCCAACGTCCTGACTTTC	CASSASQSGANVLTF
TRBV7-9	TRBD1	once	TRBJ1-2	TGTGCCAGCAGCTCGGGACAGGGGTTCTCGAAAGGCTACACCTTC	CASSSGQGFSKGYTF
TRBV11-2	.	.	TRBJ2-7	TGTGCCAGCAGCTTAGACGCCTACGAGCAGTACTTC	CASSLDAYEQYF
TRBV12-3/TRBV12-4	.	.	TRBJ2-3	TGTGCCAGCAGTTTATCGGGGGCAGATACGCAGTATTTT	CASSLSGADTQYF
TRBV5-6	.	.	TRBJ1-1	TGTGCCAGCAGCTTACATGACAGTCCGAAAGCTTTCTTT	CASSLHDSPKAFF
TRBV6-5	TRBD2	.	TRBJ2-1	TGTGCCAGCATAGGATGGAGCGGGGGCTACAATGAGCAGTTCTTC	CASIGWSGGYNEQFF
TRBV24-1	TRBD2	.	TRBJ2-3	TGTGCCACCAGTGATTTCCGCGGGGGTCAGAGCACAGATACGCAGTATTTT	CATSDFRGGQSTDTQYF
TRBV25-1	.	.	TRBJ2-3	TGTGCCAGCAGGGACGAGGGGGGGAACACAGATACGCAGTATTTT	CASRDEGGNTDTQYF
TRBV3-1/TRBV3-2	.	.	TRBJ1-3	TGTGCCAGCAGCCTAGGGGCTTCCAGGTACTCTGGAAACACCATATATTTT	CASSLGASRYSGNTIYF
TRBV2	.	.	TRBJ2-7	TGTGCCAGCAGGCTTAACAGGGACCACGAGCAGTACTTC	CASRLNRDHEQYF
TRBV6-5	.	once	TRBJ1-1	TGTGCCAGCAGTACCCCAGGGATCATGAACACTGAAGCTTTCTTT	CASSTPGIMNTEAFF
TRBV19	TRBD1	.	TRBJ1-5	TGTGCCAGTAGTCGGGGACAGGGGTCAAAGTATAGCAATCAGCCCCAGCATTTT	CASSRGQGSKYSNQPQHF
TRBV11-2	.	.	TRBJ1-1	TGTGCCAGCAGCTTCCGGGTTCCAGCTTTCTTT	CASSFRVPAFF
TRBV5-4	TRBD2	.	TRBJ2-3	TGTGCCAGCAGCCAAGGACTAGCGTTAGATACGCAGTATTTT	CASSQGLALDTQYF
TRBV5-8	TRBD1	.	TRBJ1-1	TGTGCCAGCAGCGTAAAAGACAGGGAAACTGAAGCTTTCTTT	CASSVKDRETEAFF